These 11 T cell receptor beta chains originate from one sample sequenced in a study of blood T cell repertoires in COVID-19 (dated by TCRdb to 2018 to 2021). Library method: the immunoSEQ multiplex PCR assay. What TCRdb holds here is the immuneACCESS table cut down to in-frame rearrangements. Part of the clones is not present; checked against another copy, under half of the missing clones reflect an unresolved V gene, and the others are unexplained. The table for this sample lists around 200,000 clones; about 83% of them were counted only once. The ten largest clones capture 0.7% to 0.9% of the sample. The sample taken for sequencing was peripheral blood. The receptors here all came from a woman between 18 and 30 years old who had recovered from COVID-19.

The chain recombines TRBV27 with TRBJ1-1, with unresolved D. The V gene's germline CDR1 is MNHEY and CDR2 SMNVEV (reference sequence). Trimming stripped 5 bases from V and 6 bases from J, with 16 bases between. The CDR3 runs to 14 residues. The CDR3 protein is CASSPLPLRAEAFF. In nucleotides, the CDR3 is TGTGCCAGCAGTCCACTCCCGTTGAGGGCTGAAGCTTTCTTT.

This clone was seen once. CDR3: CATSKTTSDGGEQFF. CDR3 coding DNA: TGTGCCACCTCGAAGACTACTAGCGACGGGGGTGAGCAGTTCTTC. The V call is TRBV10-3, the J call TRBJ2-1, with 7 bases matching TRBD2. In germline, CDR1 is ENHRY, CDR2 SYGVKD. With 10 bases clipped from V and 9 bases from J, the junction kept 18 bases outside the gene matches. The CDR3 runs 15 residues.

This clone was seen only once. V usage is TRBV4-3 and J usage is TRBJ1-1, with 7 bases that match TRBD1. The CDR3 spans 15 residues. Germline values: CDR1 LGHNA, CDR2 YSLEER. With V trimmed by 1 base and J by 0 bases, 2 bases remained unmatched. This CDR3 reads CASSQGDRLNTEAFF. The DNA for the CDR3 is TGCGCCAGCAGCCAAGGGGACAGACTGAACACTGAAGCTTTCTTT.

This clone showed up just once. The sample contains more than one DNA sequence encoding this CDR3. The rearrangement uses TRBV12-3 or TRBV12-4 and TRBJ2-7; tentatively, D is TRBD1 (5 bases). Trimming left V 5 bases short and J 4 bases short, with 6 bases between. CDR3 size: 11 residues. The CDR3 is CASSDSYEQYF. CDR3 nucleotide sequence: TGTGCCAGCAGTGACAGTTACGAGCAGTACTTC.

The genes are TRBV11-3 and TRBJ2-1; 10 bases map to TRBD2. This CDR3 is built from 15 residues. Germline-derived CDR1 and CDR2 are SGHNT and YENEEA. The J segment lost 9 bases and the V segment lost 5 bases, leaving 10 bases of the junction unmatched. The CDR3 protein is CASSPSSGGIGEQFF. The CDR3 bases are TGTGCCAGCAGCCCATCTAGCGGGGGAATAGGTGAGCAGTTCTTC.

This clone was detected only a few times. This rearrangement joins TRBV4-3 to TRBJ2-1; perhaps TRBD1 as D (6 bases). This CDR3 comprises 14 residues. Trimming left V 5 bases short and J 2 bases short, with 10 bases between. Germline V CDR1 and CDR2: LGHNA, YSLEER. This CDR3 is CASSSRDTYNEQFF. In DNA form, the CDR3 reads TGCGCCAGCAGCTCCCGGGACACCTACAATGAGCAGTTCTTC.

The chain links TRBV5-8 to TRBJ1-1; TRBD1 matches at 7 bases. V dropped 4 bases and J dropped 5; count of bases not matched to a gene: 11. Germline V gene data show CDR1 as SGHTS and CDR2 as YDEGEE. The CDR3 spans 15 residues. The CDR3 nucleotides are TGTGCCAGCAGCCCGACGCACCACAGGGGAACTGAAGCTTTCTTT. This encodes CASSPTHHRGTEAFF.

The J gene is TRBJ1-2, the V gene TRBV5-6; D possibly corresponds to TRBD1 (6 bases). CDR3 length equals 15 residues. Trimming pared 0 bases from V and 4 bases from J, leaving 13 bases between. CDR1 is SGHDT and CDR2 is YYEEEE in the germline V gene. The CDR3 DNA is TGTGCCAGCAGCTTGGTACAGGGCATACCCTATGGCTACACCTTC. Translating it yields CASSLVQGIPYGYTF.

The V gene is TRBV15, the J gene TRBJ1-2, with 7 bases that match TRBD1. V was pared by 2 bases and J by 4 bases, with 7 bases of the junction left unmatched. Per germline, CDR1 LNHNV and CDR2 YYDKDF (reference sequence). CDR3 length: 15 amino acids. The CDR3 bases are TGTGCCACCAGCAGAAAAACCGGGACAGCCTATGGCTACACCTTC. Its translation: CATSRKTGTAYGYTF. Supplemented by reference TRBV15 and TRBJ1-2, the full variable domain reads DAMVIQNPRYQVTQFGKPVTLSCSQTLNHNVMYWYQQKSSQAPKLLFHYYDKDFNNEADTPDNFQSRRPNTSFCFLDIRSPGLGDTAMYLCATSRKTGTAYGYTFGSGTRLTVV.

The genes are TRBV5-1 and TRBJ2-5; 8 positions match TRBD2. V gave up 1 base and J gave up 1 base; unmatched junction bases: 6. The CDR3 consists of 16 residues. Germline V gene data show CDR1 as SGHRS and CDR2 as YFSETQ. The chain's CDR3 is CASSLKIRGGQETQYF. The CDR3 DNA reads as TGCGCCAGCAGCTTGAAGATACGGGGGGGCCAAGAGACCCAGTACTTC. The full variable domain, in which reference TRBV5-1 and TRBJ2-5 provide the parts outside the CDR3, is KAGVTQTPRYLIKTRGQQVTLSCSPISGHRSVSWYQQTPGQGLQFLFEYFSETQRNKGNFPGRFSGRQFSNSRSEMNVSTLELGDSALYLCASSLKIRGGQETQYFGPGTRLLVL.

In its sample, this clone was seen once. The chain employs TRBV6-2 or TRBV6-3 and TRBJ2-6, with TRBD1 matching 8 bases. From germline, CDR1 is MNHEY and CDR2 SVGEGT. This CDR3 has 14 residues. Trimming took 5 bases from V and 12 from J; bases not matched to a gene: 9. CDR3 nucleotides: TGTGCCAGCAGTCACCGGACAGGGCCTTTCGTCCTGACTTTC. Its translation is CASSHRTGPFVLTF.